Listed here are 22 T cell receptor beta chains from one sample, sequenced in a study of blood T cell repertoires in COVID-19 (dated by TCRdb to 2019 to 2021). Library construction relied on the immunoSEQ multiplex PCR assay. As stored in TCRdb, this immuneACCESS dataset retains in-frame rearrangements with V and J assigned. A fraction of the clones does not appear; measured against another copy, unresolved V genes explain less than half of the discrepancy, and the remainder lacks a known reason. In all, the sample holds about 160,000 clones, and about 87% of those were seen once. Over 3.5% of the sample is held by the ten biggest clonotypes. The material sequenced was peripheral blood. These receptors were collected from a woman aged 60-70 years who had recovered from COVID-19.

This chain connects TRBV27 to TRBJ1-2, with TRBD1 matching 7 bases. The CDR3 consists of 15 residues. CDR1 and CDR2 (germline): MNHEY, SMNVEV (reference sequence). Losses at the gene ends were 6 bases for V and 4 bases for J; bases not matched to a gene: 11. Here the CDR3 reads CASSPQGGRGYGYTF. In nucleotides, the CDR3 is TGTGCCAGCAGCCCTCAGGGGGGACGTGGCTATGGCTACACCTTC.

This chain joins TRBV6-5 and TRBJ1-6, with D possibly being TRBD1 (6 bases). The ends were cut back, 4 bases at V and 4 bases at J, with 11 bases in the middle. There are 15 residues in the CDR3. Germline V lookup: CDR1 MNHEY, CDR2 SVGAGI. DNA for the CDR3: TGTGCCAGCAGTTTTGCAGGGGAGTATAATTCACCCCTCCACTTT. Encoded protein: CASSFAGEYNSPLHF.

The chain employs TRBV28 and TRBJ1-5, with D possibly matching TRBD1 (5 bases). Germline V gene sequence: CDR1 MDHEN, CDR2 SYDVKM. This CDR3 has 16 residues. The V gene lost 2 bases and the J gene lost 2 bases, with 13 bases spanning the gap. CDR3 coding DNA: TGTGCCAGCAGTTTAATGAAAGGGGAGGGCAATCAGCCCCAGCATTTT. Protein: CASSLMKGEGNQPQHF.

The chain has TRBV19 and TRBJ2-7, with 8 nucleotides matching TRBD1. Germline V gene data show CDR1 as LNHDA and CDR2 as SQIVND (reference sequence). The CDR3 has 14 amino acids. V lost 3 bases and J lost 3; bases outside the gene matches: 4. CDR3 sequence (DNA): TGTGCCAGTAGTATTCAGGGGGCTGTCTACGAGCAGTACTTC. Protein product: CASSIQGAVYEQYF.

This clone was detected only a few times. The chain carries TRBV6-5 and TRBJ1-6; 10 bases are a match to TRBD1. This CDR3 is 15 amino acids long. The germline CDR1 and CDR2 sequences are MNHEY and SVGAGI. J gave up 10 bases and V 2 bases, and 5 bases lay outside the gene matches. The CDR3, as DNA: TGTGCCAGCAGTTACGGACAGGGGGGAAGCTCACCCCTCCACTTT. Translating it yields CASSYGQGGSSPLHF.

The genes are TRBV2 and TRBJ1-4, with TRBD1 identical over 7 bases. The germline CDR1 and CDR2 sequences are SNHLY and FYNNEI. The CDR3 consists of 16 residues. J lost 6 bases, V lost 7 bases, and 14 bases had no gene match. As DNA, the CDR3 is TGTGCCAGCAACCTGCGTCGGGGGACAGAGTATGAAAAACTGTTTTTT. Translated: CASNLRRGTEYEKLFF.

This chain connects TRBV19 to TRBJ2-7, with D perhaps matching TRBD2 (7 bases). Germline CDR1 is LNHDA and CDR2 is SQIVND (reference sequence). Trimming removed 5 bases from V and 4 bases from J, with 12 bases in between. The CDR3 loop spans 13 amino acids. For the CDR3, the DNA is TGTGCCAGTAGTCGGGGGGCGCTTTACGAGCAGTACTTC. This sequence encodes CASSRGALYEQYF.

This clone was seen once. The chain recombines TRBV28 with TRBJ1-2; a possible D gene is TRBD1 (5 bases). Trimming cost V 8 bases and J 8 bases, with 15 bases left between them. Looked up from germline, CDR1 is MDHEN and CDR2 is SYDVKM. This CDR3 comprises 12 residues. The DNA for the CDR3 is TGTGCCAGCCGGACACAGGCCTCGGGCTACACCTTC. This gives the protein CASRTQASGYTF.

The chain recombines TRBV5-1 with TRBJ2-3; TRBD2 agrees at 8 bases. After removal of 0 bases from V and 0 bases from J, the junction contained 9 bases not matched to a gene. This CDR3 region has 18 residues. Germline V gene lookup returns CDR1 SGHRS and CDR2 YFSETQ. CDR3 in amino acids: CASSLASSGGYSTDTQYF. CDR3 coding DNA: TGCGCCAGCAGCTTGGCCTCCAGCGGGGGTTACAGCACAGATACGCAGTATTTT.

This clone was seen just once. The chain carries TRBV19 and TRBJ2-5; 8 bases line up with TRBD1. CDR3 length: 15 residues. The V gene end was trimmed by 3 bases and the J gene end by 4 bases; junction bases not matched to a gene: 7. Looked up from germline, CDR1 is LNHDA and CDR2 is SQIVND (reference sequence). The CDR3 nucleotides are TGTGCCAGTAGTATTGTTTTCGGACAGGGAGAGACCCAGTACTTC. Translating it yields CASSIVFGQGETQYF.

The V call is TRBV7-8, the J call TRBJ1-2, with D hard to call. Germline V gene data show CDR1 as SGHVS and CDR2 as FQNEAQ. The CDR3 is 15 residues long. Trimming removed 5 bases at V and 3 bases at J, with 16 bases between. CDR3 loop: CASSPEMASDYGYTF. The CDR3 DNA sequence: TGTGCCAGCAGCCCGGAAATGGCTAGCGACTATGGCTACACCTTC. The complete variable domain, with remaining parts taken from reference TRBV7-8 and TRBJ1-2, reads GAGVSQSPRYKVAKRGQDVALRCDPISGHVSLFWYQQALGQGPEFLTYFQNEAQLDKSGLPSDRFFAERPEGSVSTLKIQRTQQEDSAVYLCASSPEMASDYGYTFGSGTRLTVV.

V and J are TRBV2 and TRBJ2-2; D possibly corresponds to TRBD1 (5 bases). Germline CDR1 reads SNHLY; CDR2 reads FYNNEI. This CDR3 spans 13 amino acids. Trimming stripped 6 bases from V and 3 bases from J, with 8 bases between. CDR3 DNA: TGTGCCAGCAGGGGGCAGGACACCGGGGAGCTGTTTTTT. Residues: CASRGQDTGELFF.

The chain couples TRBV19 to TRBJ2-6, with D perhaps TRBD2 (6 bases). This CDR3 is built from 18 residues. Trimming left V 7 bases short and J 2 bases short, with 21 bases between. CDR1 LNHDA and CDR2 SQIVND come from the germline V gene (reference sequence). The CDR3 region is CASTFTWRGTAGANVLTF. The CDR3 bases are TGTGCCAGTACCTTTACCTGGAGAGGGACTGCTGGGGCCAACGTCCTGACTTTC.

The chain employs TRBV19 and TRBJ1-2; D is unclear. The ends were cut back, 2 bases at V and 0 bases at J, with 16 bases in the middle. Germline CDR1 and CDR2: LNHDA and SQIVND (reference sequence). CDR3 length: 17 amino acids. CDR3 protein: CASSIWTARETNYGYTF. The CDR3 nucleotides are TGTGCCAGTAGTATATGGACCGCGCGGGAAACTAACTATGGCTACACCTTC. The full variable domain, its missing parts supplied by reference TRBV19 and TRBJ1-2, is DGGITQSPKYLFRKEGQNVTLSCEQNLNHDAMYWYRQDPGQGLRLIYYSQIVNDFQKGDIAEGYSVSREKKESFPLTVTSAQKNPTAFYLCASSIWTARETNYGYTFGSGTRLTVV.

The chain couples TRBV6-5 to TRBJ1-2; D remains ambiguous. The V and J ends lost 0 bases and 2 bases respectively, with 13 bases between them. Germline CDR1 reads MNHEY; CDR2 reads SVGAGI. This CDR3 has 16 residues. The CDR3 loop is CASSYSRRNPNYGYTF. The CDR3 region has the DNA TGTGCCAGCAGTTACTCCCGGAGAAATCCGAACTATGGCTACACCTTC.

The chain has TRBV6-5 and TRBJ2-7, with a tentative D call TRBD1 (5 bases). V was pared by 6 bases and J by 6 bases, with 15 bases between. The germline gives CDR1 MNHEY, CDR2 SVGAGI. The CDR3 runs 13 residues. CDR3 nucleotides: TGTGCCAGCAGGGACCCCGACAGCCCCGAGCAGTACTTC. Encoded protein: CASRDPDSPEQYF.

This chain connects TRBV19 to TRBJ1-1; TRBD1 is a possible D gene (5 bases). Trimming removed 5 bases from V and 6 bases from J, with 13 bases in between. The CDR3 totals 13 residues. Germline CDR1 reads LNHDA; CDR2 reads SQIVND (reference sequence). The CDR3 DNA follows: TGTGCCAGTAGTGACCTGGGAGGGGCTGAAGCTTTCTTT. It codes for CASSDLGGAEAFF.

The gene calls are TRBV9 and TRBJ2-2; D not resolved. Germline V gene data show CDR1 as SGDLS and CDR2 as YYNGEE. The CDR3 is made up of 14 amino acids. Deletions cut 1 base from V and 8 bases from J, with 12 bases between. The CDR3 sequence: CASSVPPVTGELFF. For the CDR3, the DNA is TGTGCCAGCAGCGTACCACCTGTAACAGGGGAGCTGTTTTTT.

This clone has a handful of counts. The chain employs TRBV20-1 and TRBJ1-2; D gene unclear. Trimming removed 5 bases at V and 8 bases at J, with 12 bases between. This CDR3 is built from 11 residues. From germline, CDR1 is DFQATT and CDR2 SNEGSKA (reference sequence). The CDR3: CSAVRGEGYTF. DNA of the CDR3: TGCAGTGCTGTTCGTGGGGAGGGCTACACCTTC.

CDR3 protein: CASRLQGSTEAFF. CDR3 sequence (DNA): TGTGCCAGCAGACTACAGGGGAGCACTGAAGCTTTCTTT. V usage is TRBV6-5 and J usage is TRBJ1-1, with 7 bases that match TRBD1. After removal of 6 bases from V and 4 bases from J, the junction contained 5 bases not matched to a gene. Germline values: CDR1 MNHEY, CDR2 SVGAGI. CDR3 length: 13 amino acids.

The V gene is TRBV5-1, the J gene TRBJ2-1, with 9 bases aligning to TRBD1. Germline V gene data show CDR1 as SGHRS and CDR2 as YFSETQ. After removal of 3 bases from V and 3 bases from J, the junction contained 4 bases not matched to a gene. The CDR3 consists of 15 residues. CDR3 nucleotides: TGCGCCAGCAGCTCCGGGACAGGGAACTACAATGAGCAGTTCTTC. This translates into CASSSGTGNYNEQFF.

The chain's CDR3 is CASSLVGRGEQYF. DNA of the CDR3: TGTGCCAGCAGCTTGGTAGGGCGGGGCGAGCAGTACTTC. The gene calls are TRBV5-4 and TRBJ2-7, with a tentative D call TRBD2 (6 bases). Trimming shortened V by 0 bases and J by 6 bases, and 10 bases separated the two germline ends. This CDR3 spans 13 amino acids. Per the germline V gene, CDR1 is SGHNT and CDR2 is YYREEE (reference sequence).